This T cell receptor (beta chain) was documented in a study of read filtering for tumor transcriptome and immune sequencing. Whole-study findings and limits: IR-seq captured clonotypes deeper and more reliably than RNA-seq. Sorted CD138-negative bone marrow cells were not purified T cells. Dropping single-read clonotypes raised IR-seq and RNA-seq shared-clonotype correlation.

Molecular barcoded adaptors covering alpha/delta and beta/gamma chains were used on roughly 400 ng RNA. TCRdb itself ran the reads through MiXCR, one entry per CDR3 protein. The table shows approximately 62,000 distinct CDR3 sequences, with 15% to 20% occurring only once. This clonotype is medium-sized within its sample. Its antigen is currently unknown. The receptor's source is a donor aged 40 or older with multiple myeloma. The sequenced sample was a population of CD138-negative cells sorted from bone marrow.

This chain's CDR3 is CSAPSSGRNSEQYF. CDR3 nucleotides: TGCAGTGCTCCTTCTAGCGGGAGGAACAGCGAGCAGTACTTC. The chain employs TRBV20-1 and TRBJ2-7; 11 bases are a match to TRBD2. Germline values: CDR1 DFQATT, CDR2 SNEGSKA (reference sequence). Germline trimming cut 5 bases from V and 6 bases from J; bases unmatched to any gene: 9. The CDR3 length is 14 residues.